A selection of T cell receptor beta chains follows, all from one sample in a study of patients and donors after allogeneic stem cell transplantation. TCRdb passed the RT-PCR reads through MiXCR, listing each CDR3 protein once. The table has around 150,000 distinct CDR3 sequences, about 29% seen once. Material: blood, either unsorted or a sorted T cell fraction (not recorded which). These receptors came from a human donor who was either an allogeneic HSCT recipient or a stem cell or donor lymphocyte infusion donor (not recorded which). It is not recorded whose cells these are; they may come from a transplant donor. CDR3s include the opening cysteine and the closing phenylalanine or tryptophan. The D gene is left open where the match is weak. Clone size is given for some rows only: seen once, a few or many times, or a class if the clone is expanded.

d_call,j_call,clone_size,v_call,cdr3_nt,cdr3_aa
TRBD2,TRBJ2-7,NA,TRBV9,TGTGCCAGCAGCGTAGAACCGGGGGGTAACGAGCAGTACTTC,CASSVEPGGNEQYF
NA,TRBJ1-2,few,TRBV12-3/TRBV12-4,TGTGCCAGCAGTTCGGGCGCTCTGGGGTATGGCTACACCTTC,CASSSGALGYGYTF
NA,TRBJ1-4,NA,TRBV20-1,TGCAGTGCTCCAGAGGCGGTAAATGAAAAACTGTTTTTT,CSAPEAVNEKLFF
NA,TRBJ1-5,many,TRBV28,TGTGCCAGCACCCTTGCACTTTACAATCAGCCCCAGCATTTT,CASTLALYNQPQHF
TRBD1,TRBJ2-7,NA,TRBV3-1,TGTGCCAGCAGCACCCGGGACAGCCCCTACGAGCAGTACTTC,CASSTRDSPYEQYF
TRBD1,TRBJ2-7,few,TRBV3-1,TGTGCCAGCGGAGACAGGGGCGCATCCTACGAGCAGTACTTC,CASGDRGASYEQYF
TRBD2,TRBJ2-2,NA,TRBV7-9,TGTGCCAGCAGCTTTCTAGCGGCAACCGGGGAGCTGTTTTTT,CASSFLAATGELFF
NA,TRBJ2-7,NA,TRBV5-1,TGCGCCAGCAGCTTGGTGGCCTACTACGAGCAGTACTTC,CASSLVAYYEQYF
NA,TRBJ2-1,few,TRBV29-1,TGCAGCGTTATTTGGGGCGGGAACTACAATGAGCAGTTCTTC,CSVIWGGNYNEQFF
TRBD2,TRBJ2-1,few,TRBV5-1,TGCGCCAGCAGCTCGGGACTAGTGGTAAATGAGCAGTTCTTC,CASSSGLVVNEQFF
NA,TRBJ2-2,few,TRBV11-2,TGTGCCAGCAGCCTGTCCCTCGGGGAGCTGTTTTTT,CASSLSLGELFF
NA,TRBJ2-5,NA,TRBV6-5,TGTGCCAGCAGTTACCCGGGGGTAGAGACCCAGTACTTC,CASSYPGVETQYF
TRBD1,TRBJ2-2,NA,TRBV24-1,TGTGCCACCAGTGATCCCCCGGGACAGTCGACGACCGGGGAGCTGTTTTTT,CATSDPPGQSTTGELFF
TRBD1,TRBJ1-1,NA,TRBV7-2,TGTGCCAGCAGCTCGTCGACAGGGATGAACACTGAAGCTTTCTTT,CASSSSTGMNTEAFF
TRBD2,TRBJ2-1,NA,TRBV11-3,TGTGCCAGCAGCTTAGGAGGCGGGAGCTCCTACAATGAGCAGTTCTTC,CASSLGGGSSYNEQFF
NA,TRBJ1-1,many,TRBV5-1,TGCGCCAGCAGCTCGATGAACACTGAAGCTTTCTTT,CASSSMNTEAFF
TRBD1,TRBJ1-1,NA,TRBV5-1,TGCGCCAGCAGCCGACCCGACAGGGGGCGAAACACTGAAGCTTTCTTT,CASSRPDRGRNTEAFF
NA,TRBJ1-2,NA,TRBV6-6,TGTGCCAGCAGCGATGGGCAGCCCCGGTCTTATGGCTACACCTTC,CASSDGQPRSYGYTF
TRBD1,TRBJ2-1,few,TRBV20-1,TGCAGTGCTAGAGCCAAACAGGGGGGATACAATGAGCAGTTCTTC,CSARAKQGGYNEQFF
NA,TRBJ2-3,NA,TRBV7-2,TGTGCCAGCAGCCCGAGCCCTAGCACAGATACGCAGTATTTT,CASSPSPSTDTQYF
TRBD1,TRBJ2-7,NA,TRBV5-1,TGCGCCAGCACCGACAGGGGCCACGAGCAGTACTTC,CASTDRGHEQYF
TRBD2,TRBJ2-3,NA,TRBV6-1,TGTGCCAGCAGTGACCGACTAGCGGGAGTTCCAGATACGCAGTATTTT,CASSDRLAGVPDTQYF
TRBD1,TRBJ1-2,few,TRBV12-3/TRBV12-4,TGTGCCAGCAGTCCTGGCAGGGGGCTCGGCTACACCTTC,CASSPGRGLGYTF
TRBD2,TRBJ2-7,NA,TRBV5-6,TGTGCCAGCAGCAATCTAGCGGAGGCCCCCTACGAGCAGTACTTC,CASSNLAEAPYEQYF
NA,TRBJ2-5,NA,TRBV28,TGTGCCAGCAGTTTATTCGTAAAGGAGACCCAGTACTTC,CASSLFVKETQYF
NA,TRBJ2-1,NA,TRBV25-1,TGTGCCAGCAGTAAAGGGCCGCGGAATGAGCAGTTCTTC,CASSKGPRNEQFF
NA,TRBJ1-5,NA,TRBV5-1,TGCGCCAGCAGCTGTCTCCCAAGACAGGGCAATCAGCCCCAGCATTTT,CASSCLPRQGNQPQHF